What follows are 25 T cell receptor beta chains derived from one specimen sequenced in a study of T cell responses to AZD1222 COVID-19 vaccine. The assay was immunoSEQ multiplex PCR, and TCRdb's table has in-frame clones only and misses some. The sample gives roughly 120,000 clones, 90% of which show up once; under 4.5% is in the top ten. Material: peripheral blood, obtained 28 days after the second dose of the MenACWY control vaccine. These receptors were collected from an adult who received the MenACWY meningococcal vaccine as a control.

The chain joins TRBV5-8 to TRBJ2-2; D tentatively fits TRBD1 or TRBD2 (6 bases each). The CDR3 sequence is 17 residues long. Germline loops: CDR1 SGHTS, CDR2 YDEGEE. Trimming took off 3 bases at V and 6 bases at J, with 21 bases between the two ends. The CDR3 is CASSWPLGGSKAGELFF. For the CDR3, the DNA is TGTGCCAGCAGCTGGCCCTTGGGGGGCAGTAAAGCCGGGGAGCTGTTTTTT.

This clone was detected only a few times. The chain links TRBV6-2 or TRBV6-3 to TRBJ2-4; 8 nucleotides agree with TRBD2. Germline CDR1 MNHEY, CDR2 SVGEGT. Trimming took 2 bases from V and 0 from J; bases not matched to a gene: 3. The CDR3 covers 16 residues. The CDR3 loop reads CASSYQRELAKNIQYF. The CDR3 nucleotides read TGTGCCAGCAGTTACCAGCGGGAGCTAGCCAAAAACATTCAGTACTTC.

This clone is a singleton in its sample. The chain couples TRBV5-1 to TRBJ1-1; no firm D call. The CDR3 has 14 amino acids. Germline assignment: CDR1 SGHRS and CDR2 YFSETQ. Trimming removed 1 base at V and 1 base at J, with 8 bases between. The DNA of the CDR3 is TGCGCCAGCAGCTTGCAGAACTCGAACACTGAAGCTTTCTTT. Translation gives CASSLQNSNTEAFF.

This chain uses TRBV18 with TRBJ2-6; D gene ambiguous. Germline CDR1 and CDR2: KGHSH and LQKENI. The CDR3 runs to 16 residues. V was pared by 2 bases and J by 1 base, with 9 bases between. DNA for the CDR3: TGTGCCAGCTCACCAACGACAAAGTCTGGGGCCAACGTCCTGACTTTC. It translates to CASSPTTKSGANVLTF.

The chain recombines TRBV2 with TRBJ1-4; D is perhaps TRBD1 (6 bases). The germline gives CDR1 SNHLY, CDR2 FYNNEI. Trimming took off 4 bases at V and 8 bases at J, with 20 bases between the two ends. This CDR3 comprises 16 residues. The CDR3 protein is CASSALIRGIGEKLFF. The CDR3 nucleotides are TGTGCCAGCAGTGCTCTAATTAGGGGGATCGGGGAAAAACTGTTTTTT.

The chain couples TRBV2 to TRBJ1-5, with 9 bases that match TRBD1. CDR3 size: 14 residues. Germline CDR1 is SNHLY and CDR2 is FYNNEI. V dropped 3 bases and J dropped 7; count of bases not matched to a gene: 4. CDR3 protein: CASSEGQGGQPQHF. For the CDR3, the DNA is TGTGCCAGCAGTGAGGGACAGGGCGGCCAGCCCCAGCATTTT.

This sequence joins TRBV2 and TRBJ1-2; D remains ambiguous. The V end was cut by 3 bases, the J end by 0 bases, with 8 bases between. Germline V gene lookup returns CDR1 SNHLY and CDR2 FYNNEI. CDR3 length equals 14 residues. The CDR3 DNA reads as TGTGCCAGCAGTGAGCCGTATTCTAACTATGGCTACACCTTC. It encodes CASSEPYSNYGYTF.

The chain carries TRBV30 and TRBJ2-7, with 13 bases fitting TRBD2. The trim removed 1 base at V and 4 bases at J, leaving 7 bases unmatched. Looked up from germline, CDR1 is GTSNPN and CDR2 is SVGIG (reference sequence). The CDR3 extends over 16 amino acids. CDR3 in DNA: TGTGCCTGGAGTGGTCAACTAGCGGGAGGGAAATACGAGCAGTACTTC. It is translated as CAWSGQLAGGKYEQYF.

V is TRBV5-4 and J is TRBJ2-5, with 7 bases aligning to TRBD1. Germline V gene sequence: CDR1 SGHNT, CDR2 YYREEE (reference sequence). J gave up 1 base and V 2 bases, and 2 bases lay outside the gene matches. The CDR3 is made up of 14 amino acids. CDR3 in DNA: TGTGCCAGCAGCTTAGGGACAGCCCAAGAGACCCAGTACTTC. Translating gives CASSLGTAQETQYF.

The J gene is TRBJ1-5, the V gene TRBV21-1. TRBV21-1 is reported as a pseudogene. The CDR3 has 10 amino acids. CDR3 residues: CASSDQPQHF. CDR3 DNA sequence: TGTGCCAGCAGCGACCAGCCCCAGCATTTT.

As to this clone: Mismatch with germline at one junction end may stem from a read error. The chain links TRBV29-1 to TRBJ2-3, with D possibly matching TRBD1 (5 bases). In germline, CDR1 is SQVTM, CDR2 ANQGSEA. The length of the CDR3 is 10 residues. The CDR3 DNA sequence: TGCAGCGTCTCGACAGTTACGCAGTATTTT. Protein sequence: CSVSTVTQYF.

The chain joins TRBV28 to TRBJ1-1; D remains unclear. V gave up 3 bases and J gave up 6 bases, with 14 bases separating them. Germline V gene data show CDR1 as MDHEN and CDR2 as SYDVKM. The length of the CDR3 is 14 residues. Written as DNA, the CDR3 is TGTGCCAGCAGTTTGTCGGGGATCTTCGCTGAAGCTTTCTTT. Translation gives CASSLSGIFAEAFF.

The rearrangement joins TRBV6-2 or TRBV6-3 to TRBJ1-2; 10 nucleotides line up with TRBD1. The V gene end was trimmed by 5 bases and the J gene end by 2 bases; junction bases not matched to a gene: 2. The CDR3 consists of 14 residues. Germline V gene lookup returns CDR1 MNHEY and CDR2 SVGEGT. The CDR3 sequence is CASSRGQGNYGYTF. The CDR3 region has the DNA TGTGCCAGCAGTCGGGGACAGGGGAACTATGGCTACACCTTC.

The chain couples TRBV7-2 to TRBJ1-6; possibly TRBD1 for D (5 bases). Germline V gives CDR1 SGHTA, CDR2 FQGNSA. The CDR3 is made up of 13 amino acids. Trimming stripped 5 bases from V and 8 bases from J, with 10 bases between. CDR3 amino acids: CASSRDLYSPLHF. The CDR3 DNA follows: TGTGCCAGCAGCCGGGACCTTTATTCACCCCTCCACTTT. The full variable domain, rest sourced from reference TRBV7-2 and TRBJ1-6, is GAGVSQSPSNKVTEKGKDVELRCDPISGHTALYWYRQSLGQGLEFLIYFQGNSAPDKSGLPSDRFSAERTGGSVSTLTIQRTQQEDSAVYLCASSRDLYSPLHFGNGTRLTVT.

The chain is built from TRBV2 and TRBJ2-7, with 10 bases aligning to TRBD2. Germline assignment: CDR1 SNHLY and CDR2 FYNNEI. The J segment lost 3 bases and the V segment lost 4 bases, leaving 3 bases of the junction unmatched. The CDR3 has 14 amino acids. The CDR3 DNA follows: TGTGCCAGCAGTGCACGGACTAGCGGCTACGAGCAGTACGTC. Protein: CASSARTSGYEQYV.

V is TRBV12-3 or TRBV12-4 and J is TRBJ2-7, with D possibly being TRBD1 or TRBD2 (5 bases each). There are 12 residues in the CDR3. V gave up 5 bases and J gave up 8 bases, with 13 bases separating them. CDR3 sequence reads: CASSTPGGKQYV. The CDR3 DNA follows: TGTGCCAGCAGTACCCCTGGGGGAAAGCAGTACGTC.

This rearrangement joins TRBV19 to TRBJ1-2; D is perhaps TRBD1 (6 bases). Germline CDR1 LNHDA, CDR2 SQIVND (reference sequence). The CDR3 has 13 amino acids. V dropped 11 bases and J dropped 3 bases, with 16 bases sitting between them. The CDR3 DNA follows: TGTGCCTCCAGGGTGGGGGCCGACTATGGCTACACCTTC. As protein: CASRVGADYGYTF.

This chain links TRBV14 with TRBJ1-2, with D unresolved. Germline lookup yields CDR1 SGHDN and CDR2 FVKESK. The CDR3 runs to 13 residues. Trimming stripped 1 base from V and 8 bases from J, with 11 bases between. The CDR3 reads CASSQVREGGYTF. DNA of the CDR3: TGTGCCAGCAGCCAAGTCCGGGAAGGAGGCTACACCTTC.

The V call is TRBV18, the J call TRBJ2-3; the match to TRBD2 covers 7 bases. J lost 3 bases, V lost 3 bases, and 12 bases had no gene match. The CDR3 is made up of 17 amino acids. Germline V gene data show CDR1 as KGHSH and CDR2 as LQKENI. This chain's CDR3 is CASSPPGSGRETDTQYF. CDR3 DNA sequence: TGTGCCAGCTCACCCCCGGGTAGCGGGCGCGAAACAGATACGCAGTATTTT. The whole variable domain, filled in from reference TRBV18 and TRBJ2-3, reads NAGVMQNPRHLVRRRGQEARLRCSPMKGHSHVYWYRQLPEEGLKFMVYLQKENIIDESGMPKERFSAEFPKEGPSILRIQQVVRGDSAAYFCASSPPGSGRETDTQYFGPGTRLTVL.

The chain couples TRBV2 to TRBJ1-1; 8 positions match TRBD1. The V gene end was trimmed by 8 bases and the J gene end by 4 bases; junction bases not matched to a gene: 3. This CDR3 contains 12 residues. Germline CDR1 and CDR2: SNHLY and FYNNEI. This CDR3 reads CASRTGITEAFF. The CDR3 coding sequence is TGTGCCAGCCGGACAGGGATCACTGAAGCTTTCTTT.

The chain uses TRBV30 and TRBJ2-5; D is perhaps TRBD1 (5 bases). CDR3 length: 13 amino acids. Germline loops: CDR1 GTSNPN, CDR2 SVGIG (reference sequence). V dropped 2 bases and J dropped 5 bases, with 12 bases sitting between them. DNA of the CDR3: TGTGCCTGGAGTCGCAGGGCGCGGGAGACCCAGTACTTC. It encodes CAWSRRARETQYF.

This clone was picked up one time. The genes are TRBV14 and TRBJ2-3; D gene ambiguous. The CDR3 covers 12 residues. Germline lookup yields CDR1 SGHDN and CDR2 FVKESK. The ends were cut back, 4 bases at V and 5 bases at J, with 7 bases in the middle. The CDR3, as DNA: TGTGCCAGCAGCCTTCAGCGAGATACGCAGTATTTT. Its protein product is CASSLQRDTQYF.

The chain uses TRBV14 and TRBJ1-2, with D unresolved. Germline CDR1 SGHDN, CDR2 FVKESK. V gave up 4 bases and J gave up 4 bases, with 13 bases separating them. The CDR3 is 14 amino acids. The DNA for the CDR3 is TGTGCCAGCAGCCCCAACAGCGGTAGCTATGGCTACACCTTC. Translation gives CASSPNSGSYGYTF.

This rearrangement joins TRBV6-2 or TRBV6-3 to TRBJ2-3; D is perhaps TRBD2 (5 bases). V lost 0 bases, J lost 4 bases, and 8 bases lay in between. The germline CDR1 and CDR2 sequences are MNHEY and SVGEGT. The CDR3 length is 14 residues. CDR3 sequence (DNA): TGTGCCAGCAGTTACTCGGTGGAGGCAGATACGCAGTATTTT. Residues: CASSYSVEADTQYF.

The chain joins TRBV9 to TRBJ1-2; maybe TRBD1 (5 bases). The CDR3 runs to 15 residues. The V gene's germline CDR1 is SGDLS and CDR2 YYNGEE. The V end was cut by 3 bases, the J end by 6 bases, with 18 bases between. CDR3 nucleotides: TGTGCCAGCAGCGCAAATCAGGGTAGGATCGATGGCTACACCTTC. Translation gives CASSANQGRIDGYTF.